The 20 T cell receptor beta chains below come from one sample, sequenced in a study of molecular identifiers for immune sequencing clone quantification. A single record per CDR3 protein comes from TCRdb applying MiXCR to the PCR reads. Found here are roughly 300,000 distinct CDR3 sequences, 24% of them singletons; the top ten hold 0.65% to 0.95%. Material: naive CD8+ T cells from blood, with Jurkat cell RNA spiked in. Sample subset: FACS-sorted CD8+CD4-CCR7+CD45RA+ naive T cells. The origin of the receptors is a human donor in good health. Some libraries in this study had Jurkat cell RNA spiked in.

This clonotype was detected many times. The V call is TRBV5-6, the J call TRBJ2-6; D is possibly TRBD1 (5 bases). CDR1 and CDR2 (germline): SGHDT, YYEEEE. The CDR3 is 15 residues long. V lost 5 bases to trimming and J lost 1 base, with 10 bases between them. CDR3 amino acids: CASSWGASGANVLTF. In nucleotides, the CDR3 is TGTGCCAGCAGTTGGGGCGCATCTGGGGCCAACGTCCTGACTTTC.

About this clonotype itself: A read error may be the cause here, since a much bigger clone is one base away. The chain uses TRBV29-1 and TRBJ1-3; TRBD1 might be the D (6 bases). This CDR3 has 12 amino acids. From germline, CDR1 is SQVTM and CDR2 ANQGSEA. Trimming pared 3 bases from V and 9 bases from J, leaving 12 bases between. The CDR3 reads CSVDRGRSTIYF. CDR3 DNA: TGCAGCGTTGACAGGGGTCGAAGCACCATATATTTT.

The rearrangement uses TRBV7-9 and TRBJ1-4, with 8 bases lining up with TRBD1. The V gene's germline CDR1 is SEHNR and CDR2 FQNEAQ (reference sequence). J was trimmed by 8 bases and V by 5 bases; bases with no gene match: 10. The CDR3 has 15 amino acids. The chain's CDR3 is CASSHRDRQDEKLFF. CDR3 nucleotides: TGTGCCAGCAGCCACCGGGACAGGCAGGACGAAAAACTGTTTTTT.

This clonotype was counted between two and nine times. The V call is TRBV20-1, the J call TRBJ2-3; 11 bases fit TRBD2. The CDR3 totals 16 residues. J lost 6 bases, V lost 4 bases, and 12 bases had no gene match. CDR1 is DFQATT and CDR2 is SNEGSKA in the germline V gene (reference sequence). CDR3 amino acids: CSANGPSGRSPDTQYF. CDR3 sequence (DNA): TGCAGTGCTAACGGCCCTAGCGGGAGGTCCCCTGATACGCAGTATTTT.

This clonotype was detected ten times or more. The V gene is TRBV6-6, the J gene TRBJ2-7; D ambiguous. The V and J ends lost 5 bases and 3 bases respectively, with 8 bases between them. Germline CDR1 is MNHNY and CDR2 is SVGAGI (reference sequence). CDR3 length equals 12 residues. The CDR3 nucleotides read TGTGCCAGCAGTGTGATCGTCTACGAGCAGTACTTC. Amino acid sequence: CASSVIVYEQYF.

A few counts support this clonotype. This chain connects TRBV19 to TRBJ2-7, with TRBD1 as a possible D gene (6 bases). Germline loops: CDR1 LNHDA, CDR2 SQIVND (reference sequence). The CDR3 contains 16 residues. V lost 0 bases to trimming and J lost 0 bases, with 12 bases between them. The CDR3 region has the DNA TGTGCCAGTAGTATAGAGGACAGCCTAAACTCCTACGAGCAGTACTTC. It is translated as CASSIEDSLNSYEQYF.

V usage is TRBV19 and J usage is TRBJ2-5; D is ambiguous. Germline CDR1 LNHDA, CDR2 SQIVND (reference sequence). V lost 9 bases and J lost 0, with 14 bases in between. This CDR3 is built from 14 residues. For the CDR3, the DNA is TGTGCCAGCTCATCCTACTTGCACCAAGAGACCCAGTACTTC. Translation gives CASSSYLHQETQYF.

Here the CDR3 DNA reads TGTGCCAGCAGAAACCTGGGACAGGGGGACGGCACGGATCAGCCCCAGCATTTT. Its protein is CASRNLGQGDGTDQPQHF. The rearrangement links TRBV27 to TRBJ1-5, with TRBD1 matching 11 bases. In germline, CDR1 is MNHEY, CDR2 SMNVEV (reference sequence). The ends lost 6 bases at V and 5 bases at J; junction bases unmatched: 15. This CDR3 has 18 amino acids.

This clonotype appeared many times. V and J are TRBV7-7 and TRBJ1-1, with 9 bases matching TRBD1. V lost 7 bases, J lost 4 bases, and 7 bases stayed unmatched. This CDR3 contains 14 residues. In germline, CDR1 is SSHAT, CDR2 FNYEAQ (reference sequence). The DNA of the CDR3 is TGTGCCAGCACCCCTTTGACAGGGGGCACTGAAGCTTTCTTT. Encoded protein: CASTPLTGGTEAFF. Based on the CDR3 plus reference TRBV7-7 and TRBJ1-1, the full variable domain is GAGVSQSPRYKVTKRGQDVTLRCDPISSHATLYWYQQALGQGPEFLTYFNYEAQPDKSGLPSDRFSAERPEGSISTLTIQRTEQRDSAMYRCASTPLTGGTEAFFGQGTRLTVV.

This chain joins TRBV12-3 or TRBV12-4 and TRBJ2-5; D is perhaps TRBD2 (6 bases). The CDR3 runs to 15 residues. The V end was cut by 3 bases, the J end by 2 bases, with 13 bases between. The CDR3 bases are TGTGCCAGCAGTTTTGGCGCGGGGTTTCAAGAGACCCAGTACTTC. This translates into CASSFGAGFQETQYF.

In this sample, this clonotype turned up many times. V usage is TRBV5-4 and J usage is TRBJ1-1, with TRBD1 identical over 7 bases. Losses at the gene ends were 2 bases for V and 1 base for J; bases not matched to a gene: 2. This CDR3 is 14 amino acids long. The V gene's germline CDR1 is SGHNT and CDR2 YYREEE (reference sequence). The CDR3 sequence: CASSLWTGNTEAFF. For the CDR3, the DNA is TGTGCCAGCAGCTTATGGACAGGGAACACTGAAGCTTTCTTT.

This clonotype was observed many times. The gene calls are TRBV6-1 and TRBJ2-1; tentatively, D is TRBD1 (5 bases). Trimming took 6 bases from V and 0 from J, leaving 12 bases between them. The germline V gene has CDR1 MNHNS and CDR2 SASEGT. The CDR3 runs to 15 residues. CDR3 nucleotides: TGTGCCAGCAGGGGTAGACAGAGCTCCTACAATGAGCAGTTCTTC. This gives the protein CASRGRQSSYNEQFF.

In this sample, this clonotype turned up many times. V and J are TRBV30 and TRBJ2-3; maybe TRBD2 (5 bases). The CDR3 runs 14 residues. V lost 5 bases and J lost 0, with 12 bases in between. From germline, CDR1 is GTSNPN and CDR2 SVGIG (reference sequence). The CDR3 DNA sequence: TGTGCCTGGGAGGGATCTCCTAGCACAGATACGCAGTATTTT. Translating gives CAWEGSPSTDTQYF.

A remark on this clonotype: A clone one base away is much larger, so this may be a read error. This chain joins TRBV3-1 and TRBJ1-1, with D possibly TRBD1 on 5 matching bases. The CDR3 runs 14 residues. Looked up from germline, CDR1 is LGHDT and CDR2 is YNNKEL (reference sequence). CDR3 in amino acids: CAGSQVDMNTEAFF. The CDR3 nucleotides are TGTGCCGGCAGCCAGGTGGACATGAACACTGAAGCTTTCTTT.

The chain is built from TRBV7-9 and TRBJ2-7; TRBD1 aligns across 8 bases. The CDR3 is 13 residues long. V trimming: 7 bases; J trimming: 4 bases; junction bases outside the gene matches: 6. Germline CDR1 and CDR2: SEHNR and FQNEAQ (reference sequence). This CDR3 reads CASTGTGTYEQYF. Here the CDR3 DNA reads TGTGCCAGCACCGGGACAGGAACATACGAGCAGTACTTC.

This clonotype was recorded at least ten times. This chain links TRBV29-1 with TRBJ2-7; D possibly corresponds to TRBD1 (6 bases). V lost 5 bases to trimming and J lost 4 bases, with 9 bases between them. CDR1 SQVTM and CDR2 ANQGSEA come from the germline V gene. The CDR3 is made up of 11 amino acids. CDR3 sequence reads: CSVYQGYEQYF. CDR3 DNA sequence: TGCAGCGTTTACCAGGGGTACGAGCAGTACTTC.

This clonotype was seen a handful of times. The J gene is TRBJ2-7, the V gene TRBV9; D gene unclear. Trimming stripped 0 bases from V and 0 bases from J, with 10 bases between. The V gene's germline CDR1 is SGDLS and CDR2 YYNGEE. The CDR3 spans 15 residues. The CDR3 coding sequence is TGTGCCAGCAGCGTAGGGCGTTCTCCCTCCTACGAGCAGTACTTC. This encodes CASSVGRSPSYEQYF. The whole variable domain, filled in from reference TRBV9 and TRBJ2-7, reads DSGVTQTPKHLITATGQRVTLRCSPRSGDLSVYWYQQSLDQGLQFLIQYYNGEERAKGNILERFSAQQFPDLHSELNLSSLELGDSALYFCASSVGRSPSYEQYFGPGTRLTVT.

The rearrangement uses TRBV20-1 and TRBJ1-1, with D perhaps matching TRBD1 (5 bases). The germline V gene has CDR1 DFQATT and CDR2 SNEGSKA (reference sequence). The germline V and J ends were trimmed by 5 bases and 0 bases, with 10 bases remaining between them. This CDR3 has 13 amino acids. The CDR3 bases are TGCAGTGCTGAAGACAGTATGAACACTGAAGCTTTCTTT. Amino acid sequence: CSAEDSMNTEAFF.

This chain uses TRBV20-1 with TRBJ2-1; 13 bases are shared with TRBD2. J lost 9 bases, V lost 6 bases, and 8 bases had no gene match. This CDR3 has 14 amino acids. Germline-derived CDR1 and CDR2 are DFQATT and SNEGSKA (reference sequence). The DNA for the CDR3 is TGCAGTGCCCGGGGACTAGCGGGGTATCTTGAGCAGTTCTTC. It specifies CSARGLAGYLEQFF.

V usage is TRBV6-1 and J usage is TRBJ2-7; TRBD1 might be the D (5 bases). V lost 2 bases and J lost 0, with 11 bases in between. Germline V gene lookup returns CDR1 MNHNS and CDR2 SASEGT. This CDR3 has 15 amino acids. Here the CDR3 reads CASSESSGLSYEQYF. DNA for the CDR3: TGTGCCAGCAGTGAAAGCTCAGGGCTCTCCTACGAGCAGTACTTC.